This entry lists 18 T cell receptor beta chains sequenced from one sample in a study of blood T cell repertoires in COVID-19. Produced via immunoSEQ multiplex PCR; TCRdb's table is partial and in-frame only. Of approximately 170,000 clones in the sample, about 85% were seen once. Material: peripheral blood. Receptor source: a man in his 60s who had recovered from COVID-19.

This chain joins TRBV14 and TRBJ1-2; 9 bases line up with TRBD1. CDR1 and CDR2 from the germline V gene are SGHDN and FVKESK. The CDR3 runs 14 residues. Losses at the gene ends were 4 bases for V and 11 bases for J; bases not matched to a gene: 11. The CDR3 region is CASSLTGTGYLYTF. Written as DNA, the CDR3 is TGTGCCAGCAGCCTAACCGGGACAGGGTATTTGTACACCTTC.

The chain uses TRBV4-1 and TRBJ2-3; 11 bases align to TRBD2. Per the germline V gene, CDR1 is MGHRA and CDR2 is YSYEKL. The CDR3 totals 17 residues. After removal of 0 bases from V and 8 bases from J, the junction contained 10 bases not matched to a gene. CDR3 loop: CASSQDPASGGRGTQYF. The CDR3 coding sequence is TGCGCCAGCAGCCAAGATCCGGCTAGCGGGGGGCGCGGTACGCAGTATTTT.

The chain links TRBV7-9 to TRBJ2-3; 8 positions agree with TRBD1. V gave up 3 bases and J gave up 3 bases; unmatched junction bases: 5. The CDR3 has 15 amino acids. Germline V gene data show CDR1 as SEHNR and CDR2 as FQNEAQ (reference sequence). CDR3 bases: TGTGCCAGCAGCTTCTCCAGGGGGCGAACAGATACGCAGTATTTT. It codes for CASSFSRGRTDTQYF.

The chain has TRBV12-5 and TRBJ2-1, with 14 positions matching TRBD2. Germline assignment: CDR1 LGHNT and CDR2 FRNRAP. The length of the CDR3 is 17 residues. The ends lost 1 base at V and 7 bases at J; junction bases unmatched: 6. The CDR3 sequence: CASGLDRTSGGINEQFF. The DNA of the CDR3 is TGTGCTAGTGGTTTGGACAGGACTAGCGGGGGGATAAATGAGCAGTTCTTC.

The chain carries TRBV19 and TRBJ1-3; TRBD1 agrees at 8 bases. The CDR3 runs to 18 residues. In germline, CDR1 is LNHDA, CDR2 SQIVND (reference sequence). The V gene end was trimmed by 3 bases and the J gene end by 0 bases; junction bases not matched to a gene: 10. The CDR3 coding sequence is TGTGCCAGTAGTATCCCCTTCGGGACAGGCGTCTCTGGAAACACCATATATTTT. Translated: CASSIPFGTGVSGNTIYF. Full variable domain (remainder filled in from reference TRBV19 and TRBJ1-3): DGGITQSPKYLFRKEGQNVTLSCEQNLNHDAMYWYRQDPGQGLRLIYYSQIVNDFQKGDIAEGYSVSREKKESFPLTVTSAQKNPTAFYLCASSIPFGTGVSGNTIYFGEGSWLTVV.

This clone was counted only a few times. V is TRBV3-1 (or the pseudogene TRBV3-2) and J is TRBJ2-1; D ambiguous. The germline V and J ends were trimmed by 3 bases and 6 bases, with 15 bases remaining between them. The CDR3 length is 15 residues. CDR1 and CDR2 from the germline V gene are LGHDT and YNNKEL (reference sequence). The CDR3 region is CASSQPSLVVNEQFF. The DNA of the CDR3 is TGTGCCAGCAGCCAGCCATCGCTAGTTGTCAATGAGCAGTTCTTC.

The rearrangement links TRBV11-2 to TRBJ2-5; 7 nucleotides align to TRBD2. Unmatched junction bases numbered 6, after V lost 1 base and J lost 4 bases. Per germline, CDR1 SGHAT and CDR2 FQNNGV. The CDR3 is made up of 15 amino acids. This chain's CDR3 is CASSLVAGGGETQYF. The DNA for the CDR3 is TGTGCCAGCAGCTTAGTGGCAGGCGGGGGAGAGACCCAGTACTTC.

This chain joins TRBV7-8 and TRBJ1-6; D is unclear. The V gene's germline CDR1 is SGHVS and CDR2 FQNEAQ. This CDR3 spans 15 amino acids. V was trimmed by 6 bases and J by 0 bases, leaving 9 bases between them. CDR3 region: CASSPGSSYNSPLHF. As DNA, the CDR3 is TGTGCCAGCAGTCCGGGGAGCTCCTATAATTCACCCCTCCACTTT.

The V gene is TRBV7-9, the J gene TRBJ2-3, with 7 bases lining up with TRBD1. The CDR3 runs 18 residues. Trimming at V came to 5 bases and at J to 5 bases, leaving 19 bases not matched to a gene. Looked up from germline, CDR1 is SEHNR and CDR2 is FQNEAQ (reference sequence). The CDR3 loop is CASSPKRGDRAHEDTQYF. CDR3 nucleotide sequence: TGTGCCAGCAGCCCAAAAAGGGGAGACAGGGCACACGAAGATACGCAGTATTTT.

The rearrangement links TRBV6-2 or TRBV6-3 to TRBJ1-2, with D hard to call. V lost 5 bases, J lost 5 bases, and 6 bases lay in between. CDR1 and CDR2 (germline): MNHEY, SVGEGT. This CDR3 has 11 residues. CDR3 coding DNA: TGTGCCAGCAGTACAAATTATGGCTACACCTTC. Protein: CASSTNYGYTF.

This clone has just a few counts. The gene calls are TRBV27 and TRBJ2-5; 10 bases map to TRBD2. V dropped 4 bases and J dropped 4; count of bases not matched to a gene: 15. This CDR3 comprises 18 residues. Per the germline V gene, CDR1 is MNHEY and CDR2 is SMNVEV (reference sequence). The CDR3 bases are TGTGCCAGCAGTTCGAGGGCTAGCGGGGGCCCCAGGAGAGAGACCCAGTACTTC. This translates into CASSSRASGGPRRETQYF.

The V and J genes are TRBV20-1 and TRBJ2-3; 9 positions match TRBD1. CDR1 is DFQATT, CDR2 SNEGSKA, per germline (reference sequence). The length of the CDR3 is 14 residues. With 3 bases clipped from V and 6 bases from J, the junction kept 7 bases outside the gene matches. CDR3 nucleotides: TGCAGTGCTAGTACGGACAGGGGATCGGATACGCAGTATTTT. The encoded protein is CSASTDRGSDTQYF.

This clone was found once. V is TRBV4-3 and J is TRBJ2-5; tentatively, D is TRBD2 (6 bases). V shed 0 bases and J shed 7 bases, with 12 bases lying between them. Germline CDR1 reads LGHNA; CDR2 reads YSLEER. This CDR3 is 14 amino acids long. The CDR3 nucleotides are TGCGCCAGCAGCCAAGATTGGGGGGACGGGACCCAGTACTTC. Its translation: CASSQDWGDGTQYF.

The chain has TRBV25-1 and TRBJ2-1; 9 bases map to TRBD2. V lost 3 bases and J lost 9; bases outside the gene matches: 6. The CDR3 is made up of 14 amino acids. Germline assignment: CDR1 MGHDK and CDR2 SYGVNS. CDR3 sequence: CASSERGGRGEQFF. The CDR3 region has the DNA TGTGCCAGCAGTGAGCGGGGGGGCCGGGGTGAGCAGTTCTTC.

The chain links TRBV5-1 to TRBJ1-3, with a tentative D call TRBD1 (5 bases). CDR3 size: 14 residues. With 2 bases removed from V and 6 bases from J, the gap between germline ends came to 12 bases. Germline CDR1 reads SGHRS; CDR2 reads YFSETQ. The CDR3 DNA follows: TGCGCCAGCAGCTTCACGGGGGGTGAAAACACCATATATTTT. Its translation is CASSFTGGENTIYF.

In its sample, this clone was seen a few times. The CDR3 sequence is CASSERITTVFSYEQYF. Written as DNA, the CDR3 is TGTGCCAGCAGTGAACGAATAACGACAGTTTTCTCCTACGAGCAGTACTTC. The chain has TRBV6-1 and TRBJ2-7, with a weak D call TRBD1 (5 bases). This CDR3 is built from 17 residues. V lost 2 bases and J lost 0, with 17 bases in between. The germline gives CDR1 MNHNS, CDR2 SASEGT.

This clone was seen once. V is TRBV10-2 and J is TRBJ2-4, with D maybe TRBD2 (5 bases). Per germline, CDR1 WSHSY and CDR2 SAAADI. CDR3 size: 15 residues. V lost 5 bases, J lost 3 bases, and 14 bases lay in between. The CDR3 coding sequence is TGCGCCAGCAGTCTAGCTTTCCCAGGCAAAAACATTCAGTACTTC. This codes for CASSLAFPGKNIQYF.

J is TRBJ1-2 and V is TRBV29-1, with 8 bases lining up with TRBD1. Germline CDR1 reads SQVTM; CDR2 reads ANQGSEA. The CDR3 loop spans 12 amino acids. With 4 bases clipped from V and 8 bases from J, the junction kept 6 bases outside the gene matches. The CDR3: CSVGAGGVGYTF. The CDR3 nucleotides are TGCAGCGTTGGAGCAGGGGGCGTCGGCTACACCTTC. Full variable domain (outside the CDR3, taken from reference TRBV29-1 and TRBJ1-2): SAVISQKPSRDICQRGTSLTIQCQVDSQVTMMFWYRQQPGQSLTLIATANQGSEATYESGFVIDKFPISRPNLTFSTLTVSNMSPEDSSIYLCSVGAGGVGYTFGSGTRLTVV.